This TCR beta chain is from a study of shared clonotypes between healthy human individuals. V lost 6 bases to trimming and J lost 0 bases, with 8 bases between them. Looked up from germline, CDR1 is MDHEN and CDR2 is SYDVKM. The CDR3 extends over 13 amino acids. Only in-frame clones appear in the TCRdb table, and some are missing; sequencing was by immunoSEQ multiplex PCR. The sample lists about 530,000 clones, about 80% seen once, with around 13% in the top ten. This chain joins TRBV28 and TRBJ1-1; weak D call: TRBD1 (5 bases). The clonotype was recovered from a middle-aged woman in good health. Some clones in this sample may be carry-over from other donors' samples. Sequenced material: PBMCs. The CDR3 spells CASRLTVNTEAFF. The DNA for the CDR3 is TGTGCCAGCAGGCTGACAGTGAACACTGAAGCTTTCTTT. The whole variable domain, remainder taken from reference TRBV28 and TRBJ1-1, is DVKVTQSSRYLVKRTGEKVFLECVQDMDHENMFWYRQDPGLGLRLIYFSYDVKMKEKGDIPEGYSVSREKKERFSLILESASTNQTSMYLCASRLTVNTEAFFGQGTRLTVV.